This passage covers 8 T cell receptor beta chains from one sample sequenced in a study of T cells in Graves' hyperthyroidism and ophthalmopathy. It was RNA transcripts that yielded the amplified TCR beta CDR3 regions. The HTBI set primed first-round TCR CDR3 RT-PCR. TCRdb ran MiXCR on the multiplex PCR reads and lists one entry per CDR3 protein. The sample comprises 560,000 or so distinct CDR3 sequences, more than 45% of which are singletons, and approximately 8.2% rests with the top ten. Sequenced sample: peripheral blood or thyroid tissue (not recorded which). The source of these receptors is a woman between 18 and 29 years old with Graves' hyperthyroidism.

V is TRBV7-2 and J is TRBJ2-7; 9 positions agree with TRBD1. The CDR3 length is 14 residues. The germline V gene has CDR1 SGHTA and CDR2 FQGNSA. Trimming cost V 6 bases and J 3 bases; bases outside gene matches: 6. The CDR3: CASSDWDRDYEQYF. DNA for the CDR3: TGTGCCAGCAGTGATTGGGACAGGGACTACGAGCAGTACTTC.

Note on this clonotype: The missing conserved phenylalanine or tryptophan at the end of this CDR3 makes a read error likely. The V gene is TRBV10-3, the J gene TRBJ1-1, with a possible D match to TRBD1 (5 bases). The CDR3 loop spans 13 amino acids. Deletions cut 10 bases from V and 1 base from J, with 13 bases between. Germline CDR1 is ENHRY and CDR2 is SYGVKD. The CDR3 DNA sequence: TGTGCCAGCAGGGAGGGTCCGAACACTGAAGCTTTCCTT. This sequence encodes CASREGPNTEAFL.

The gene calls are TRBV7-9 and TRBJ2-7; perhaps TRBD2 as D (5 bases). CDR3 length: 14 residues. CDR1 is SEHNR, CDR2 FQNEAQ, per germline (reference sequence). V was cut by 4 bases and J by 7 bases, with 17 bases left in between. CDR3 amino acids: CASSSLLGGGEQYF. The CDR3 DNA reads as TGTGCCAGCAGCTCCCTACTAGGAGGAGGAGAGCAGTACTTC.

The chain links TRBV2 to TRBJ1-2, with D possibly being TRBD1 (6 bases). V lost 8 bases to trimming and J lost 1 base, with 23 bases between them. Germline CDR1 reads SNHLY; CDR2 reads FYNNEI. The CDR3 runs 17 residues. The DNA of the CDR3 is TGTGCCAGCTCAACCCGGGACATCTCCCCTAATAACTATGGCTACACCTTC. This encodes CASSTRDISPNNYGYTF.

V usage is TRBV7-8 and J usage is TRBJ1-5; D gene ambiguous. In germline, CDR1 is SGHVS, CDR2 FQNEAQ. The CDR3 contains 14 residues. Trimming removed 6 bases at V and 4 bases at J, with 13 bases between. The CDR3 nucleotides are TGTGCCAGCAGTCAATACGGCCGAAATCAGCCCCAGCATTTT. It is translated as CASSQYGRNQPQHF.

For this clonotype: A read error may explain this, as a much larger clone is one base away. This chain joins TRBV7-3 and TRBJ1-2; D is possibly TRBD1 (5 bases). CDR3 length equals 14 residues. Germline CDR1 is SGHTA and CDR2 is FQGTGA. The CDR3 here is CASSLDGGAYGHTF. CDR3 DNA sequence: TGTGCCAGCAGCTTAGACGGGGGTGCCTATGGCCACACCTTC. Full variable domain (remainder filled in from reference TRBV7-3 and TRBJ1-2): GAGVSQTPSNKVTEKGKYVELRCDPISGHTALYWYRQSLGQGPEFLIYFQGTGAADDSGLPNDRFFAVRPEGSVSTLKIQRTERGDSAVYLCASSLDGGAYGHTFGSGTRLTVV.

The V call is TRBV7-8, the J call TRBJ1-4; D remains ambiguous. CDR3 length: 14 amino acids. Germline V gene sequence: CDR1 SGHVS, CDR2 FQNEAQ. Between the trimmed V and J ends, which lost 4 bases and 8 bases, there was a span of 14 bases. Written as DNA, the CDR3 is TGTGCCAGCAGCTCTTCGGGCGCCCTAGAAAAACTGTTTTTT. Translated, it gives CASSSSGALEKLFF.

The chain uses TRBV4-3 and TRBJ1-5; D possibly corresponds to TRBD1 (5 bases). In germline, CDR1 is LGHNA, CDR2 YSLEER. V lost 0 bases, J lost 2 bases, and 11 bases lay in between. The CDR3 extends over 16 amino acids. CDR3 nucleotides: TGCGCCAGCAGCCAAGATGCAGGGATGGGCAATCAGCCCCAGCATTTT. Amino acids: CASSQDAGMGNQPQHF.